This passage covers 27 T cell receptor beta chains from one sample sequenced in a study of vaccination and CD4 T cells after COVID-19. The Oncomine TCR Beta short-read assay was what sequenced the DNA obtained from cultured CD4+ T cells. Each CDR3 protein is one row after TCRdb ran MiXCR on the PCR reads. Altogether some 11,000 distinct CDR3 sequences are present, 75% being singletons, with the ten largest covering about 9.3%. Treatment in this sample: roughly 10-day PBMC culture with coronavirus spike peptide pools or control peptides (ViraFEST assay). These TCRs are of unknown antigen specificity. The material sequenced was CD4+ T cells from blood, cultured in vitro. The receptors originated from a human donor who had recovered from COVID-19.

The rearrangement joins TRBV2 to TRBJ1-2, with D unresolved. This CDR3 region has 12 residues. The V and J ends lost 3 bases and 4 bases respectively, with 6 bases between them. Per germline, CDR1 SNHLY and CDR2 FYNNEI. The CDR3, as DNA: TGTGCCAGCAGTGATACGGGCTATGGCTACACCTTC. Translating it yields CASSDTGYGYTF.

The V gene is TRBV29-1, the J gene TRBJ2-7; no clear D. Trimming took 5 bases from V and 6 from J, leaving 11 bases between them. CDR3 length equals 11 residues. CDR1 and CDR2 from the germline V gene are SQVTM and ANQGSEA. The CDR3 loop is CSVQGNGEQYF. CDR3 nucleotides: TGCAGCGTTCAAGGAAACGGCGAGCAGTACTTC.

The gene calls are TRBV6-1 and TRBJ1-5, with a tentative D call TRBD1 (5 bases). The CDR3 spans 14 residues. CDR1 and CDR2 (germline): MNHNS, SASEGT. V lost 8 bases to trimming and J lost 2 bases, with 13 bases between them. The CDR3 region has the DNA TGTGCCAGCCAGAAGTCAGGGCGCAATCAGCCCCAGCATTTT. It is translated as CASQKSGRNQPQHF.

This chain connects TRBV27 to TRBJ1-2; 12 bases are shared with TRBD1. This CDR3 has 15 residues. Germline assignment: CDR1 MNHEY and CDR2 SMNVEV (reference sequence). Trimming removed 4 bases from V and 2 bases from J; junction bases left unmatched: 2. The CDR3 region is CASSSGQGANYGYTF. CDR3 DNA: TGTGCCAGCAGTTCGGGACAGGGGGCGAACTATGGCTACACCTTC.

V gene TRBV27 combines with J gene TRBJ1-1; 7 bases align to TRBD1. V dropped 2 bases and J dropped 1; count of bases not matched to a gene: 7. Germline lookup yields CDR1 MNHEY and CDR2 SMNVEV (reference sequence). This CDR3 spans 16 amino acids. The CDR3, as DNA: TGTGCCAGCAGTTTAAGACAGGGAAGTGGGAACACTGAAGCTTTCTTT. It codes for CASSLRQGSGNTEAFF.

V usage is TRBV28 and J usage is TRBJ2-7, with TRBD2 matching 9 bases. This CDR3 region has 14 residues. CDR1 and CDR2 from the germline V gene are MDHEN and SYDVKM. The V gene end was trimmed by 3 bases and the J gene end by 4 bases; junction bases not matched to a gene: 4. The CDR3 protein is CASSLLAGVYEQYF. The CDR3 DNA follows: TGTGCCAGCAGTTTGTTAGCGGGGGTATACGAGCAGTACTTC.

The rearrangement uses TRBV28 and TRBJ2-2, with 9 bases fitting TRBD1. The CDR3 totals 16 residues. CDR1 and CDR2 (germline): MDHEN, SYDVKM. J was trimmed by 4 bases and V by 4 bases; bases with no gene match: 7. The CDR3 loop is CASSYSGTGLTGELFF. Here the CDR3 DNA reads TGTGCCAGCAGTTATTCCGGGACAGGGCTCACCGGGGAGCTGTTTTTT.

This rearrangement joins TRBV20-1 to TRBJ2-3; 10 nucleotides line up with TRBD1. Germline V gene sequence: CDR1 DFQATT, CDR2 SNEGSKA (reference sequence). This CDR3 is 14 amino acids long. V was pared by 6 bases and J by 3 bases, with 6 bases of the junction left unmatched. CDR3 bases: TGCAGTGCCGGGGACAGGGGAGGGACAGATACGCAGTATTTT. It translates to CSAGDRGGTDTQYF.

The V call is TRBV20-1, the J call TRBJ2-7, with D unclear. Trimming removed 5 bases at V and 0 bases at J, with 14 bases between. CDR1 is DFQATT and CDR2 is SNEGSKA in the germline V gene (reference sequence). The CDR3 loop spans 14 amino acids. The chain's CDR3 is CSARTGRTSYEQYF. The CDR3 DNA sequence: TGCAGTGCTCGGACCGGACGGACCTCCTACGAGCAGTACTTC.

This clonotype was recorded once. The V call is TRBV6-5, the J call TRBJ2-1, with D unclear. The germline V gene has CDR1 MNHEY and CDR2 SVGAGI. V was shortened by 2 bases and J by 0 bases, with 5 bases between the two germline ends. The CDR3 is made up of 14 amino acids. The CDR3 DNA follows: TGTGCCAGCAGTTACGACGTCTCCTACAATGAGCAGTTCTTC. Translating it yields CASSYDVSYNEQFF.

This chain uses TRBV27 with TRBJ2-7; no firm D call. CDR3 size: 14 residues. V was trimmed by 2 bases and J by 2 bases, leaving 10 bases between them. The germline V gene encodes CDR1 MNHEY and CDR2 SMNVEV (reference sequence). The CDR3 region has the DNA TGTGCCAGCAGTTTAAAGGGTTCACCCTACGAGCAGTACTTC. The encoded protein is CASSLKGSPYEQYF.

This chain's CDR3 is CASSLTWGSNQPQHF. The CDR3 DNA reads TGTGCCAGCAGTTTAACCTGGGGTTCGAATCAGCCCCAGCATTTT. The chain has TRBV28 and TRBJ1-5; no clear D. Germline assignment: CDR1 MDHEN and CDR2 SYDVKM. This CDR3 contains 15 residues. Deletions cut 2 bases from V and 4 bases from J, with 12 bases between. The whole variable domain, filled in from reference TRBV28 and TRBJ1-5, reads DVKVTQSSRYLVKRTGEKVFLECVQDMDHENMFWYRQDPGLGLRLIYFSYDVKMKEKGDIPEGYSVSREKKERFSLILESASTNQTSMYLCASSLTWGSNQPQHFGDGTRLSIL.

The CDR3 coding sequence is TGCAGTGCTAGGAAGAGGGACAGGGTTGGTCAGCCCCAGCATTTT. As protein: CSARKRDRVGQPQHF. The rearrangement uses TRBV20-1 and TRBJ1-5; TRBD1 matches at 9 bases. The CDR3 runs 15 residues. Germline V gene data show CDR1 as DFQATT and CDR2 as SNEGSKA (reference sequence). The V gene end was trimmed by 3 bases and the J gene end by 6 bases; junction bases not matched to a gene: 9.

The chain recombines TRBV7-6 with TRBJ1-1; D call uncertain. V lost 1 base and J 2 bases, leaving 8 bases between the germline ends. This CDR3 has 14 residues. Germline values: CDR1 SGHVS, CDR2 FNYEAQ. In nucleotides, the CDR3 is TGTGCCAGCAGCTTAGGGGGTGGAAACACTGAAGCTTTCTTT. It specifies CASSLGGGNTEAFF.

The CDR3 DNA reads TGTGCCAGCAGCTTAGGAGTCGGGAGGGATGAGCAGTTCTTC. Translating gives CASSLGVGRDEQFF. This chain links TRBV7-2 with TRBJ2-1; 8 nucleotides match TRBD2. The CDR3 sequence is 14 residues long. The ends lost 1 base at V and 8 bases at J; junction bases unmatched: 4. Germline lookup yields CDR1 SGHTA and CDR2 FQGNSA.

The CDR3 reads CASSYPPSYEQYF. The DNA of the CDR3 is TGTGCCAGCAGTTATCCCCCTTCCTACGAGCAGTACTTC. This chain uses TRBV6-5 with TRBJ2-7; the D is unclear. This CDR3 region has 13 residues. V was shortened by 3 bases and J by 1 base, with 7 bases between the two germline ends. Germline CDR1 reads MNHEY; CDR2 reads SVGAGI.

The chain employs TRBV20-1 and TRBJ1-2; D is unresolved. The CDR3 is 12 amino acids. CDR1 and CDR2 from the germline V gene are DFQATT and SNEGSKA (reference sequence). The ends were cut back, 3 bases at V and 2 bases at J, with 7 bases in the middle. CDR3 amino acids: CSASDGNYGYTF. The CDR3 region has the DNA TGCAGTGCTAGCGACGGAAACTATGGCTACACCTTC.

The V call is TRBV5-1, the J call TRBJ1-1; 7 bases are shared with TRBD1. The germline V gene encodes CDR1 SGHRS and CDR2 YFSETQ. V gave up 3 bases and J gave up 0 bases; unmatched junction bases: 5. The CDR3 contains 15 residues. The DNA for the CDR3 is TGCGCCAGCAGCTGGGGACAGATTTTGAACACTGAAGCTTTCTTT. Residues: CASSWGQILNTEAFF.

The chain couples TRBV20-1 to TRBJ1-1, with D maybe TRBD1 (6 bases). With 6 bases removed from V and 0 bases from J, the gap between germline ends came to 14 bases. Germline V gives CDR1 DFQATT, CDR2 SNEGSKA (reference sequence). CDR3 length equals 14 residues. CDR3 in DNA: TGCAGTGCCAGAAGGGGGGCGGTGAACACTGAAGCTTTCTTT. Protein sequence: CSARRGAVNTEAFF.

The chain recombines TRBV6-2 or TRBV6-3 with TRBJ2-4; D gene unclear. V was pared by 7 bases and J by 0 bases, with 10 bases between. The CDR3 length is 14 residues. Looked up from germline, CDR1 is MNHEY and CDR2 is SVGEGT. CDR3 amino acids: CASIQSLAKNIQYF. Here the CDR3 DNA reads TGTGCCAGCATACAATCCCTAGCCAAAAACATTCAGTACTTC.

Note on this clonotype: An end of the junction does not agree with germline; a read error may underlie this. The rearrangement links TRBV7-7 to TRBJ2-5; TRBD1 matches at 7 bases. This CDR3 is built from 14 residues. Germline-derived CDR1 and CDR2 are SSHAT and FNYEAQ (reference sequence). As DNA, the CDR3 is TGTGCTAGCAACTCAGGGGGAACTGGGGAGACCCAGTACTTC. This sequence encodes CASNSGGTGETQYF.

This clonotype was seen once. The chain combines TRBV6-1 with TRBJ2-3, with D unclear. Germline-derived CDR1 and CDR2 are MNHNS and SASEGT. V gave up 3 bases and J gave up 5 bases, with 15 bases separating them. CDR3 size: 15 residues. This chain's CDR3 is CASSEILTNRDTQYF. The DNA of the CDR3 is TGTGCCAGCAGTGAGATACTGACCAATAGAGATACGCAGTATTTT.

This clonotype has just one count. This chain uses TRBV20-1 with TRBJ1-1; D unclear. Trimming took off 7 bases at V and 5 bases at J, with 14 bases between the two ends. The CDR3 extends over 12 amino acids. CDR1 is DFQATT and CDR2 is SNEGSKA in the germline V gene (reference sequence). CDR3 region: CSVVTTLTEAFF. In nucleotides, the CDR3 is TGCAGTGTTGTGACCACGTTAACTGAAGCTTTCTTT.

The V gene is TRBV9, the J gene TRBJ2-5; D is unclear. CDR3 length: 15 amino acids. Trimming shortened V by 4 bases and J by 2 bases, and 15 bases separated the two germline ends. Germline loops: CDR1 SGDLS, CDR2 YYNGEE. The CDR3 protein is CASSSHGPSQETQYF. CDR3 coding DNA: TGTGCCAGCAGCTCCCACGGTCCCTCGCAAGAGACCCAGTACTTC.

The chain has TRBV6-2 or TRBV6-3 and TRBJ1-2; maybe TRBD1 (5 bases). This CDR3 is built from 13 residues. V was cut by 2 bases and J by 8 bases, with 12 bases left in between. CDR1 and CDR2 from the germline V gene are MNHEY and SVGEGT. Here the CDR3 reads CASSYRQHGGYTF. The DNA for the CDR3 is TGTGCCAGCAGTTACAGACAGCACGGAGGCTACACCTTC.

V gene TRBV7-3 combines with J gene TRBJ2-2; TRBD1 matches 7 bases. The trim removed 5 bases at V and 5 bases at J, leaving 8 bases unmatched. Germline values: CDR1 SGHTA, CDR2 FQGTGA. There are 15 residues in the CDR3. CDR3 sequence reads: CASSLRQGGTGELFF. Written as DNA, the CDR3 is TGTGCCAGCAGCCTCCGACAGGGTGGGACCGGGGAGCTGTTTTTT.

V is TRBV7-9 and J is TRBJ2-5, with unresolved D. The V end lost 5 bases, the J end lost 3 bases, and 7 bases lay between the germline ends. Germline V CDR1 and CDR2: SEHNR, FQNEAQ (reference sequence). This CDR3 has 12 amino acids. The CDR3 spells CASSRLKETQYF. DNA of the CDR3: TGTGCCAGCAGCCGACTGAAAGAGACCCAGTACTTC.